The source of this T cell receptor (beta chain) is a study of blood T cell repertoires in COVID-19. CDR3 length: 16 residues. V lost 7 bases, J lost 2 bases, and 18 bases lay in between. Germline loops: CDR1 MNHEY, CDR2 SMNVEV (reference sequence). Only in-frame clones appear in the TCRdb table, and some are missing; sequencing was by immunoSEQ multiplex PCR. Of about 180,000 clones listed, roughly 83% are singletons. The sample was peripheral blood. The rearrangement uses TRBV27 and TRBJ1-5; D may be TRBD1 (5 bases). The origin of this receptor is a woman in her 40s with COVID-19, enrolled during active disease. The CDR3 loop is CASIAPKGAGNQPQHF. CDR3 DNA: TGTGCCAGCATCGCGCCTAAAGGGGCGGGCAATCAGCCCCAGCATTTT.